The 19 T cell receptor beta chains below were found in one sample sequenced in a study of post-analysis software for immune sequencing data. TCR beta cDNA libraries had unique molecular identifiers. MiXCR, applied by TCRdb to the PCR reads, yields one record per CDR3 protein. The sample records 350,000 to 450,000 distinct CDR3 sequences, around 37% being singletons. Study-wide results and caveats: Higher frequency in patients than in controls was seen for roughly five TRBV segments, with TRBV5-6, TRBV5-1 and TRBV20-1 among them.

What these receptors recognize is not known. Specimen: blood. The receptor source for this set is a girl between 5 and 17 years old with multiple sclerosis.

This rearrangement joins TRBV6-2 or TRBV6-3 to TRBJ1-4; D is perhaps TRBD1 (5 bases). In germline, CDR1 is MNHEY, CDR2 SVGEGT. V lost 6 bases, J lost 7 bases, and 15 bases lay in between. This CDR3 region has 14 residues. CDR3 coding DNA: TGTGCCAGCAGACCTCCGGACACACGTGAAAAACTGTTTTTT. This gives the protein CASRPPDTREKLFF.

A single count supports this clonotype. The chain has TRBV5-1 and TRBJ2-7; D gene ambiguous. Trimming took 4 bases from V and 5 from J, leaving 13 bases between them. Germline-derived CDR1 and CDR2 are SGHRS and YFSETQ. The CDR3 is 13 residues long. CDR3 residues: CASSLMTINEQYF. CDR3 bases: TGCGCCAGCAGCCTAATGACCATCAACGAGCAGTACTTC.

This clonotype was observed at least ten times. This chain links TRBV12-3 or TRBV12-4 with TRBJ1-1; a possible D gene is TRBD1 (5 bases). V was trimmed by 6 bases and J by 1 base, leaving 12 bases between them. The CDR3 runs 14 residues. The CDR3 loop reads CASSPGTANTEAFF. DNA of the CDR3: TGTGCCAGCAGCCCAGGGACGGCGAACACTGAAGCTTTCTTT.

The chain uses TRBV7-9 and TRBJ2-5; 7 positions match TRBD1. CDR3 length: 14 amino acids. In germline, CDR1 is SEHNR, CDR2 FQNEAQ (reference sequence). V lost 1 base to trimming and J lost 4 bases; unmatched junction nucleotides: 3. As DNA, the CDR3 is TGTGCCAGCAGCTTAGTTCGGGACAGAGAGACCCAGTACTTC. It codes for CASSLVRDRETQYF.

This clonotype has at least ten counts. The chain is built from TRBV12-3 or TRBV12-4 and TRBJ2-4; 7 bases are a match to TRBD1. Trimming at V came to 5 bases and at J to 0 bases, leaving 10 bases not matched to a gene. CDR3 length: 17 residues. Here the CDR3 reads CASSPKTGAIAKNIQYF. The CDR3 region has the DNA TGTGCCAGCAGTCCTAAAACAGGGGCCATAGCCAAAAACATTCAGTACTTC.

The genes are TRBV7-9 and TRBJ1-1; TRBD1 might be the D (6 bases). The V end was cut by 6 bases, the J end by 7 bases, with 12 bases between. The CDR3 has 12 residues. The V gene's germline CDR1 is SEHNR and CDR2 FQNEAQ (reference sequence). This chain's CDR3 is CASRIQGSEAFF. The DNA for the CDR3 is TGTGCCAGCAGGATACAGGGAAGTGAAGCTTTCTTT.

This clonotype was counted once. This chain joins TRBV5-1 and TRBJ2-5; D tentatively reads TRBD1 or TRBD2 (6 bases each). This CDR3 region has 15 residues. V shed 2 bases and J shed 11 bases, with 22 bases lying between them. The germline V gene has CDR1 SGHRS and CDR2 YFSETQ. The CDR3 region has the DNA TGCGCCAGCAGCTTAAGGGGGGCCGGGATCAATGAGCAGTACTTC. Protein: CASSLRGAGINEQYF.

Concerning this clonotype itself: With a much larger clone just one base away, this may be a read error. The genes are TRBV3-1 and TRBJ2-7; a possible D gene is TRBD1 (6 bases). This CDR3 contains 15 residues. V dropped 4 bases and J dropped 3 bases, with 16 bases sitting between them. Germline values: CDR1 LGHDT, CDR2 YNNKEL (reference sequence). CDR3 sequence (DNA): TGTGCCAGCAGCCCGGACGGGACATCTTGCTACGAGCAGTACTTC. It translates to CASSPDGTSCYEQYF.

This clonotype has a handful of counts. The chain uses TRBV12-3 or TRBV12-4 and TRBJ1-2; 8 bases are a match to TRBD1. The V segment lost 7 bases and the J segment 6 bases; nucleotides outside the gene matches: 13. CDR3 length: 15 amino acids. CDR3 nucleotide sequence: TGTGCCAGCACCCCCGACCAGGGGGCCTTCCATGGCTACACCTTC. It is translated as CASTPDQGAFHGYTF.

CDR3 amino acids: CASSEVQDNSPLHF. DNA of the CDR3: TGTGCCAGCAGTGAAGTGCAGGATAATTCACCCCTCCACTTT. The rearrangement links TRBV6-1 to TRBJ1-6; D is unresolved. This CDR3 is 14 amino acids long. Trimming shortened V by 1 base and J by 5 bases, and 6 bases separated the two germline ends. Germline assignment: CDR1 MNHNS and CDR2 SASEGT.

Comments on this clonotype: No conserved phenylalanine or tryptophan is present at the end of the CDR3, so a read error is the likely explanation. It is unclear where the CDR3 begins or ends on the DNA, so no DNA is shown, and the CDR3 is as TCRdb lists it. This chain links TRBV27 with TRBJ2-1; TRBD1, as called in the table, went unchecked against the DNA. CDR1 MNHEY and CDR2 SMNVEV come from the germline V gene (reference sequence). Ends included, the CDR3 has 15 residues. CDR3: CASSPGVLYDYTFGS.

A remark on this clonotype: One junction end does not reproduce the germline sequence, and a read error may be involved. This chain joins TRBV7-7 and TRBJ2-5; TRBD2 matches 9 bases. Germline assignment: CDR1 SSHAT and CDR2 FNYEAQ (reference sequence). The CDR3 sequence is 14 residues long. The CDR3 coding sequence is TGTGCTAGCAGCTTCGGCGGGGGGGCCGAGACCCAGTACTTC. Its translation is CASSFGGGAETQYF.

The CDR3 spells CSVGGPNSYEQYF. The CDR3 bases are TGCAGTGTAGGGGGTCCGAACTCCTACGAGCAGTACTTC. The V gene is TRBV20-1, the J gene TRBJ2-7, with D possibly TRBD1 on 6 matching bases. The germline CDR1 and CDR2 sequences are DFQATT and SNEGSKA (reference sequence). V lost 7 bases to trimming and J lost 0 bases, with 13 bases between them. CDR3 length equals 13 residues.

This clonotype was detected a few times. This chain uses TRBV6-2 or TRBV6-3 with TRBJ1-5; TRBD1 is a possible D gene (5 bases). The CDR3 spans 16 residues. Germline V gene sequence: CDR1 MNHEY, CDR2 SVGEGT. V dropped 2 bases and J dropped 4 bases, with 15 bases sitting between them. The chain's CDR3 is CASSYGGVSQNQPQHF. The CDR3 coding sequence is TGTGCCAGCAGTTACGGAGGGGTATCGCAGAATCAGCCCCAGCATTTT.

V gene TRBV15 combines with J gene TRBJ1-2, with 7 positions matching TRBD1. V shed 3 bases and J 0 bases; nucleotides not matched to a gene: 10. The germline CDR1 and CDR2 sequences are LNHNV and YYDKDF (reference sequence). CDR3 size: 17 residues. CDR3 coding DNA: TGTGCCACCAGCAGCCCGCGTCGGGACAGCCCTAACTATGGCTACACCTTC. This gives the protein CATSSPRRDSPNYGYTF.

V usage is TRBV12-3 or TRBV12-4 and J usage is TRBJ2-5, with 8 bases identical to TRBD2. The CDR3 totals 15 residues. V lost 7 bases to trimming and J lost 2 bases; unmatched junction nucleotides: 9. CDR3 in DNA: TGTGCCAGCATCCCCCTTAGCGGGGCTCAAGAGACCCAGTACTTC. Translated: CASIPLSGAQETQYF.

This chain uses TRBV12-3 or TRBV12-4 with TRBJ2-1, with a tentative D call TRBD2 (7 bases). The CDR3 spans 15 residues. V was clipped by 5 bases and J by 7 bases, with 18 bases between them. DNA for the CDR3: TGTGCCAGCAGTCCGGGGGAGGGGGGCGGTAATGAGCAGTTCTTC. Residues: CASSPGEGGGNEQFF.

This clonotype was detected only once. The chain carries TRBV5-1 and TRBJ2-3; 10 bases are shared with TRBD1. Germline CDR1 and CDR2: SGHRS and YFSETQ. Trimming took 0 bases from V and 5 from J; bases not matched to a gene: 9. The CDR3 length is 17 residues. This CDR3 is CASSLVPGTGAGDTQYF. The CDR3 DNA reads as TGCGCCAGCAGCTTGGTCCCGGGGACAGGGGCAGGAGATACGCAGTATTTT.

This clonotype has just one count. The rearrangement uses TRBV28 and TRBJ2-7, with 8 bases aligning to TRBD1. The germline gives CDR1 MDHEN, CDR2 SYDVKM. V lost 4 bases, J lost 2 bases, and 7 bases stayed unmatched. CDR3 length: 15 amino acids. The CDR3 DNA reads TGTGCCAGCAGTTCTCCGGGGACAGGACCCTACGAGCAGTACTTC. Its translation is CASSSPGTGPYEQYF.